This TCR beta chain was sequenced for a study of Graves' ophthalmopathy and Graves' hyperthyroidism. Study-wide background: Untreated patients at initial diagnosis provided peripheral blood.

CDR3 length equals 13 residues. Germline V lookup: CDR1 SGHRS, CDR2 YFSETQ. The V end lost 0 bases, the J end lost 7 bases, and 8 bases lay between the germline ends. There are many counts of this clonotype. TCR beta CDR3 amplification used RNA transcripts. An opening RT-PCR round employed HTBI primers and preceded a second-round multiplex PCR. From the multiplex PCR reads, TCRdb called clonotypes with MiXCR, one entry per CDR3 protein. The table shows 350,000 or so distinct CDR3 sequences, with roughly a sixth occurring only once. The study enrolled ophthalmopathy donors with moderate-to-severe activity, CAS ≥3, NOSPECS ≥4 and duration under 3 months. The starting material, roughly 9.7 ml of fresh peripheral blood, provided the PBMCs.

V is TRBV5-1 and J is TRBJ1-5; maybe TRBD1 (5 bases). The receptor comes from an adult man with Graves' ophthalmopathy. The sequenced sample was peripheral blood. The CDR3 DNA is TGCGCCAGCAGCTTGGACGGGGGGCAGCCCCAGCATTTT. Amino acid sequence: CASSLDGGQPQHF.